These 7 T cell receptor beta chains were all obtained from the same sample, sequenced in a study of T-cell reconstitution after alpha-beta-depleted transplantation in children. Unique molecular identifiers were used to barcode this TCRbeta library. MiXCR, run by TCRdb on the PCR reads, gives a single entry per CDR3 protein. The sample has hundreds of thousands of distinct CDR3 sequences, about 16% seen once. Sample: PBMCs from the stem cell graft donor, taken from the stem cell graft. The source of these receptors is a human donor who donated a stem cell graft to a child with acute lymphoblastic leukemia.

V usage is TRBV10-3 and J usage is TRBJ1-2, with 8 bases matching TRBD1. There are 15 residues in the CDR3. Germline values: CDR1 ENHRY, CDR2 SYGVKD. Trimming cost V 6 bases and J 4 bases; bases outside gene matches: 10. Here the CDR3 DNA reads TGTGCCATCAGACAGGACAGGGAGTCTTCCTATGGCTACACCTTC. Its protein is CAIRQDRESSYGYTF.

This clonotype was detected a few times. The chain uses TRBV3-1 and TRBJ2-2; D possibly corresponds to TRBD2 (6 bases). The CDR3 length is 13 residues. V lost 3 bases to trimming and J lost 6 bases, with 8 bases between them. Germline assignment: CDR1 LGHDT and CDR2 YNNKEL (reference sequence). The CDR3 region has the DNA TGTGCCAGCAGCCACTGGGGGGCCGGGGAGCTGTTTTTT. Translated, it gives CASSHWGAGELFF.

The sample holds a few counts of this clonotype. The chain employs TRBV27 and TRBJ2-7; the D gene is possibly TRBD1 (6 bases). The CDR3 length is 17 residues. V gave up 6 bases and J gave up 0 bases, with 21 bases separating them. In germline, CDR1 is MNHEY, CDR2 SMNVEV (reference sequence). CDR3 loop: CASSFRGPTGNSYEQYF. CDR3 nucleotides: TGTGCCAGCAGCTTCCGAGGGCCAACAGGGAACTCCTACGAGCAGTACTTC.

This clonotype has a handful of counts. This chain uses TRBV12-3 or TRBV12-4 with TRBJ1-1, with D perhaps TRBD1 (5 bases). CDR3 size: 15 residues. Deletions cut 10 bases from V and 3 bases from J, with 21 bases between. The CDR3 loop reads CATYDRRDGDTEAFF. The CDR3 DNA sequence: TGTGCCACCTATGATCGCCGGGACGGGGACACTGAAGCTTTCTTT.

This clonotype was observed a few times. This sequence joins TRBV5-4 and TRBJ1-5, with D unclear. Trimming left V 0 bases short and J 4 bases short, with 8 bases between. This CDR3 region has 14 residues. Germline CDR1 reads SGHNT; CDR2 reads YYREEE (reference sequence). In DNA, the CDR3 is TGTGCCAGCAGCTTGGCCTTCACTAATCAGCCCCAGCATTTT. Translation: CASSLAFTNQPQHF.

CDR3 residues: CASRYGLAGGTEQFF. The CDR3 nucleotides are TGTGCCAGCAGATATGGGTTAGCGGGAGGTACTGAGCAGTTCTTC. The chain is built from TRBV28 and TRBJ2-1; TRBD2 aligns across 10 bases. The germline CDR1 and CDR2 sequences are MDHEN and SYDVKM. The V gene end was trimmed by 6 bases and the J gene end by 9 bases; junction bases not matched to a gene: 11. The CDR3 has 15 residues.

The chain combines TRBV7-2 with TRBJ2-3; D is ambiguous. The germline V gene encodes CDR1 SGHTA and CDR2 FQGNSA. The CDR3 extends over 14 amino acids. V shed 1 base and J shed 0 bases, with 5 bases lying between them. In DNA form, the CDR3 reads TGTGCCAGCAGCTTAGGCTGGAGCACAGATACGCAGTATTTT. Translating it yields CASSLGWSTDTQYF. The full variable domain, its missing parts supplied by reference TRBV7-2 and TRBJ2-3, is GAGVSQSPSNKVTEKGKDVELRCDPISGHTALYWYRQSLGQGLEFLIYFQGNSAPDKSGLPSDRFSAERTGGSVSTLTIQRTQQEDSAVYLCASSLGWSTDTQYFGPGTRLTVL.